This T cell receptor (beta chain) was recovered during a study of glioma-infiltrating T cells. V dropped 6 bases and J dropped 1 base, with 9 bases sitting between them. The germline V gene has CDR1 MDHEN and CDR2 SYDVKM. The CDR3 spans 13 residues. This clonotype was observed a handful of times. TCR alpha and beta CDR3 regions were amplified from RNA using iRepertoire nested multiplex PCR. For one-step reverse transcription and amplification, about 85-400 ng of tissue mRNA or PBMC total RNA was used. Each CDR3 protein gets one entry after TCRdb re-called the multiplex PCR reads with MiXCR. The sample consists of 300,000 to 450,000 distinct CDR3 sequences, 41% of them appearing once.

The specimen was glioma tissue, nonneoplastic brain tissue, or PBMCs (not recorded which). The chain is built from TRBV28 and TRBJ1-1; D not certain. The source is a human donor with low-grade glioma or glioblastoma, undergoing nonglioma brain surgery, or in good health (not recorded which). Here the CDR3 DNA reads TGTGCCAGCAGCACCCACAGGAACACTGAAGCTTTCTTT. Protein: CASSTHRNTEAFF.